The present T cell receptor (beta chain) was sequenced within a study of blood T cell repertoires in COVID-19. Clones were read by immunoSEQ multiplex PCR, and TCRdb kept only the in-frame ones, dropping some. The table has 150,000 to 200,000 clones, approximately 85% seen once. CDR1 is MNHEY, CDR2 SVGAGI, per germline. V shed 0 bases and J shed 11 bases, with 9 bases lying between them. The CDR3 consists of 12 residues. The receptor's source is a woman of 80 years or more with acute or convalescent COVID-19. The sample comprised peripheral blood. The chain employs TRBV6-5 and TRBJ2-3; TRBD2 is a possible D gene (5 bases). CDR3 loop: CASSYSSGLQYF. The CDR3 DNA is TGTGCCAGCAGTTACTCGAGCGGCTTGCAGTATTTT.